The 11 T cell receptor beta chains below all came from one sample that was sequenced in a study of Graves' ophthalmopathy and Graves' hyperthyroidism. For repertoire sequencing, the TCR beta CDR3 regions were amplified from RNA transcripts. First-round RT-PCR with HTBI primers preceded a second-round multiplex PCR. MiXCR, applied by TCRdb to the multiplex PCR reads, yields one record per CDR3 protein. This table holds about 390,000 distinct CDR3 sequences, approximately 17% found once. Sequenced: peripheral blood. Receptor source: an adult woman with stable Graves' hyperthyroidism.

In its sample, this clonotype was seen many times. The genes are TRBV15 and TRBJ2-7; 7 bases agree with TRBD1. J was trimmed by 13 bases and V by 3 bases; bases with no gene match: 3. CDR3 length: 10 amino acids. Germline CDR1 reads LNHNV; CDR2 reads YYDKDF (reference sequence). The CDR3 region is CATSRDRSYF. CDR3 in DNA: TGTGCCACCAGCAGGGACAGGTCTTACTTC.

At least ten counts were recorded for this clonotype. The genes are TRBV19 and TRBJ1-2, with D hard to call. Per the germline V gene, CDR1 is LNHDA and CDR2 is SQIVND (reference sequence). The CDR3 totals 13 residues. Deletions cut 4 bases from V and 7 bases from J, with 13 bases between. The CDR3 DNA sequence: TGTGCCAGTAGTACCTCGGCGGGGAGTGGCTACACCTTC. This codes for CASSTSAGSGYTF.

There are many counts of this clonotype. V gene TRBV12-3 or TRBV12-4 combines with J gene TRBJ2-7; TRBD1 aligns across 10 bases. The CDR3 is 16 amino acids. V was pared by 5 bases and J by 4 bases, with 11 bases of the junction left unmatched. The CDR3, as DNA: TGTGCCAGCAGTCAGCCCGGGACAGGGGTAATTTACGAGCAGTACTTC. Protein: CASSQPGTGVIYEQYF.

This clonotype was seen repeatedly, ten times or more. The chain employs TRBV11-2 and TRBJ2-7; D assignment may be TRBD1 or TRBD2 (5 bases each). Germline CDR1 and CDR2: SGHAT and FQNNGV. This CDR3 is 14 amino acids long. V was pared by 0 bases and J by 4 bases, with 10 bases between. The CDR3 loop reads CASSLDRGIYEQYF. CDR3 nucleotides: TGTGCCAGCAGCTTAGATCGGGGCATTTACGAGCAGTACTTC.

This clonotype showed up many times. This chain joins TRBV2 and TRBJ2-7; 7 nucleotides line up with TRBD1. With 6 bases clipped from V and 5 bases from J, the junction kept 4 bases outside the gene matches. The CDR3 loop spans 12 amino acids. Per germline, CDR1 SNHLY and CDR2 FYNNEI. The CDR3 DNA follows: TGTGCCAGCAGAGACGACAGGGACGAGCAGTACTTC. This translates into CASRDDRDEQYF.

This clonotype was found a few times. This may stem from a read error, because a much larger clone lies one nucleotide away. The J gene is TRBJ2-5, the V gene TRBV7-2; D is possibly TRBD2 (6 bases). There are 14 residues in the CDR3. CDR1 and CDR2 (germline): SGHTA, FQGNSA. The CDR3 is CASSLGVAEETKYF. The CDR3 DNA is TGTGCCAGCAGCTTAGGGGTAGCGGAAGAGACCAAGTACTTC.

Turning to this clonotype: This may stem from a read error, because a much larger clone lies one nucleotide away. The CDR3 sequence is CASSLETSGRAGSSYEQYV. DNA of the CDR3: TGTGCCAGCAGTTTAGAAACTAGCGGGAGGGCCGGTAGCTCCTACGAGCAGTACGTC. The chain links TRBV12-3 or TRBV12-4 to TRBJ2-7, with 13 nucleotides matching TRBD2. CDR3 size: 19 residues. V dropped 1 base and J dropped 0; count of bases not matched to a gene: 9.

This clonotype showed up many times. The genes are TRBV12-3 or TRBV12-4 and TRBJ2-2; the match to TRBD2 covers 12 bases. The CDR3 runs to 15 residues. Trimming cost V 5 bases and J 6 bases; bases outside gene matches: 4. CDR3 nucleotides: TGTGCCAGCAGTGCTAGCGGGAGGGCCCCCGGGGAGCTGTTTTTT. It encodes CASSASGRAPGELFF.

The sample holds many counts of this clonotype. The chain carries TRBV19 and TRBJ1-5; D perhaps matches TRBD1 (5 bases). This CDR3 spans 16 amino acids. Deletions cut 5 bases from V and 0 bases from J, with 14 bases between. CDR1 LNHDA and CDR2 SQIVND come from the germline V gene (reference sequence). The CDR3 region is CASSSSGRGSNQPQHF. DNA for the CDR3: TGTGCCAGTAGTTCCTCGGGGCGTGGTAGCAATCAGCCCCAGCATTTT. The full variable domain, rest sourced from reference TRBV19 and TRBJ1-5, is DGGITQSPKYLFRKEGQNVTLSCEQNLNHDAMYWYRQDPGQGLRLIYYSQIVNDFQKGDIAEGYSVSREKKESFPLTVTSAQKNPTAFYLCASSSSGRGSNQPQHFGDGTRLSIL.

This clonotype was detected a few times. Compared with germline, one end of the junction differs, possibly owing to a read error. V gene TRBV4-1 combines with J gene TRBJ2-7, with TRBD2 identical over 9 bases. Germline CDR1 is MGHRA and CDR2 is YSYEKL. The CDR3 extends over 18 amino acids. In DNA form, the CDR3 reads TGCGCCAGCAGTCAAGGTCAGAGGACTAGCGTTAGCTCCTACGAGCAGTACTTC. This translates into CASSQGQRTSVSSYEQYF.

At least ten counts were recorded for this clonotype. The V gene is TRBV7-2, the J gene TRBJ1-1; 8 nucleotides align to TRBD1. The ends lost 6 bases at V and 7 bases at J; junction bases unmatched: 7. This CDR3 contains 13 residues. CDR1 and CDR2 from the germline V gene are SGHTA and FQGNSA. The CDR3 loop reads CASSSDRGSEAFF. The CDR3 nucleotides are TGTGCCAGCAGTTCCGACAGGGGAAGTGAAGCTTTCTTT.